The 29 T cell receptor beta chains presented below share a single source sample, sequenced in a study of cytomegalovirus exposure and HLA in healthy donors (TCRdb year 2017). Libraries were built with the immunoSEQ multiplex PCR assay. For the multiplex PCR, a mixture combining 60 forward primers for TCR Vbeta segments and 13 reverse primers for TCR Jbeta segments was used. What TCRdb holds here is the immuneACCESS table cut down to in-frame rearrangements. Part of the clones is not present; checked against another copy, under half of the missing clones reflect an unresolved V gene, and the others are unexplained. Counted in this sample were about 190,000 clones; over 70% of them appeared once. The top ten clones comprise 3.8% of the sample. The sequenced material came from PBMCs. The receptor set was obtained from a man aged 50-59 years in good health and CMV-seronegative.

The chain uses TRBV5-1 and TRBJ1-1, with D perhaps TRBD1 (5 bases). V shed 0 bases and J shed 6 bases, with 15 bases lying between them. There are 15 residues in the CDR3. Germline V lookup: CDR1 SGHRS, CDR2 YFSETQ. CDR3 DNA: TGCGCCAGCAGCTTGGCCGCAGGGATAGGCGCTGAAGCTTTCTTT. Residues: CASSLAAGIGAEAFF.

The gene calls are TRBV7-9 and TRBJ1-5; 9 bases agree with TRBD1. The J segment lost 6 bases and the V segment lost 5 bases, leaving 5 bases of the junction unmatched. The CDR3 consists of 14 residues. The V gene's germline CDR1 is SEHNR and CDR2 FQNEAQ (reference sequence). The CDR3 bases are TGTGCCAGCAGCAGGGACAGGGTCCGTCAGCCCCAGCATTTT. It is translated as CASSRDRVRQPQHF.

The chain links TRBV6-4 to TRBJ2-1, with 9 bases matching TRBD1. The CDR3 totals 15 residues. J lost 10 bases, V lost 2 bases, and 9 bases had no gene match. CDR1 and CDR2 (germline): MRHNA, SNTAGT. CDR3: CASSDAGQGRKEQFF. CDR3 nucleotide sequence: TGTGCCAGCAGTGACGCGGGACAGGGAAGGAAAGAGCAGTTCTTC.

The J gene is TRBJ1-5, the V gene TRBV5-6; 7 bases are shared with TRBD1. Germline-derived CDR1 and CDR2 are SGHDT and YYEEEE. The CDR3 extends over 12 amino acids. Unmatched junction bases numbered 3, after V lost 4 bases and J lost 8 bases. CDR3 coding DNA: TGTGCCAGCAGCATAACAGGGGAGCCCCAGCATTTT. Translated, it gives CASSITGEPQHF.

The gene calls are TRBV5-4 and TRBJ2-7; D unresolved. V lost 1 base to trimming and J lost 0 bases, with 8 bases between them. From germline, CDR1 is SGHNT and CDR2 YYREEE (reference sequence). The CDR3 length is 14 residues. For the CDR3, the DNA is TGTGCCAGCAGCTTGTTCGTCAGCTCCTACGAGCAGTACTTC. It is translated as CASSLFVSSYEQYF.

J is TRBJ1-2 and V is TRBV4-3; 7 nucleotides match TRBD1. This CDR3 region has 15 residues. The junction had 5 bases not matched to a gene; V was cut back by 2 bases and J by 2 bases. In germline, CDR1 is LGHNA, CDR2 YSLEER. The CDR3, as DNA: TGCGCCAGCAGCCAATACCTGACAGGGAACTATGGCTACACCTTC. Translating gives CASSQYLTGNYGYTF.

V is TRBV19 and J is TRBJ1-2; D remains ambiguous. Germline V gene sequence: CDR1 LNHDA, CDR2 SQIVND (reference sequence). This CDR3 region has 15 residues. V was shortened by 7 bases and J by 1 base, with 16 bases between the two germline ends. CDR3 residues: CASTGRLTYNYGYTF. DNA for the CDR3: TGTGCCAGTACCGGTAGACTGACGTATAACTATGGCTACACCTTC.

The V gene is TRBV2, the J gene TRBJ2-7; 11 bases match TRBD2. V shed 2 bases, J shed 4 bases, and the junction held 4 bases outside the gene matches. This CDR3 contains 15 residues. Germline V gene data show CDR1 as SNHLY and CDR2 as FYNNEI. The CDR3 loop reads CASSEMGTSGYEQYF. In DNA, the CDR3 is TGTGCCAGCAGTGAAATGGGGACTAGCGGTTACGAGCAGTACTTC.

The chain employs TRBV6-1 and TRBJ1-2; 8 bases line up with TRBD1. CDR3 size: 13 residues. The J segment lost 5 bases and the V segment lost 7 bases, leaving 6 bases of the junction unmatched. In germline, CDR1 is MNHNS, CDR2 SASEGT. The CDR3 DNA follows: TGTGCCAGCATTCCGGGACAGGCATATGGCTACACCTTC. It translates to CASIPGQAYGYTF.

The gene calls are TRBV6-6 and TRBJ1-5; 7 bases match TRBD1. The junction had 8 bases not matched to a gene; V was cut back by 6 bases and J by 0 bases. This CDR3 is built from 16 residues. Germline loops: CDR1 MNHNY, CDR2 SVGAGI (reference sequence). This chain's CDR3 is CASRNFGTDSNQPQHF. The CDR3 DNA is TGTGCCAGCAGAAACTTCGGGACAGATAGCAATCAGCCCCAGCATTTT.

This chain joins TRBV4-3 and TRBJ1-4; TRBD1 might be the D (5 bases). The V gene's germline CDR1 is LGHNA and CDR2 YSLEER. The ends were cut back, 1 base at V and 4 bases at J, with 10 bases in the middle. The CDR3 covers 15 residues. The CDR3 is CASSQGQLLNEKLFF. In DNA, the CDR3 is TGCGCCAGCAGCCAAGGACAGCTACTTAATGAAAAACTGTTTTTT.

The V gene is TRBV2, the J gene TRBJ2-1, with 9 bases identical to TRBD1. Germline-derived CDR1 and CDR2 are SNHLY and FYNNEI. Trimming removed 4 bases from V and 6 bases from J; junction bases left unmatched: 19. This CDR3 has 19 residues. Written as DNA, the CDR3 is TGTGCCAGCAGTGTCCACTCAAAGGTCTGGGACAGGGACCGCAATGAGCAGTTCTTC. This encodes CASSVHSKVWDRDRNEQFF. The whole variable domain, remainder taken from reference TRBV2 and TRBJ2-1, is EPEVTQTPSHQVTQMGQEVILRCVPISNHLYFYWYRQILGQKVEFLVSFYNNEISEKSEIFDDQFSVERPDGSNFTLKIRSTKLEDSAMYFCASSVHSKVWDRDRNEQFFGPGTRLTVL.

The chain recombines TRBV25-1 with TRBJ1-2; D remains ambiguous. The CDR3 has 16 amino acids. V dropped 3 bases and J dropped 4 bases, with 18 bases sitting between them. The V gene's germline CDR1 is MGHDK and CDR2 SYGVNS. CDR3 region: CASSDRLGRGFYGYTF. The CDR3 DNA follows: TGTGCCAGCAGTGACCGTTTGGGCCGGGGATTCTATGGCTACACCTTC.

The chain carries TRBV5-5 and TRBJ2-1, with D hard to call. V dropped 4 bases and J dropped 6 bases, with 5 bases sitting between them. This CDR3 has 11 amino acids. Germline lookup yields CDR1 SGHKS and CDR2 YYEKEE (reference sequence). The CDR3 spells CASSPSNEQFF. The CDR3 DNA reads TGTGCCAGCAGCCCCTCCAATGAGCAGTTCTTC. Looking up the rest from reference TRBV5-5 and TRBJ2-1 gives the full variable domain: DAGVTQSPTHLIKTRGQQVTLRCSPISGHKSVSWYQQVLGQGPQFIFQYYEKEERGRGNFPDRFSARQFPNYSSELNVNALLLGDSALYLCASSPSNEQFFGPGTRLTVL.

This chain joins TRBV5-8 and TRBJ2-7; D may be TRBD1 (5 bases). The CDR3 sequence is 12 residues long. V was trimmed by 4 bases and J by 8 bases, leaving 13 bases between them. The germline V gene has CDR1 SGHTS and CDR2 YDEGEE. The CDR3 loop is CASSIDRYKQYF. In nucleotides, the CDR3 is TGTGCCAGCAGCATCGACAGATACAAGCAGTACTTC.

The rearrangement joins TRBV19 to TRBJ1-2, with 8 bases fitting TRBD1. Germline CDR1 and CDR2: LNHDA and SQIVND (reference sequence). Trimming removed 5 bases from V and 4 bases from J; junction bases left unmatched: 12. CDR3 size: 16 residues. Here the CDR3 DNA reads TGTGCCAGTAGTCCATCCTGGACAGGGCCGTCCTATGGCTACACCTTC. Translation: CASSPSWTGPSYGYTF.

This chain links TRBV9 with TRBJ1-1; D not certain. Trimming took 0 bases from V and 6 from J, leaving 18 bases between them. From germline, CDR1 is SGDLS and CDR2 YYNGEE. The CDR3 sequence is 16 residues long. CDR3 sequence reads: CASSVVTGSRTAEAFF. DNA for the CDR3: TGTGCCAGCAGCGTAGTTACCGGGAGTCGGACCGCTGAAGCTTTCTTT.

This clone occurred a few times. This CDR3 is CASSDTSGGADTQYF. For the CDR3, the DNA is TGTGCCAGCAGTGACACTAGCGGGGGCGCAGATACGCAGTATTTT. The chain joins TRBV6-4 to TRBJ2-3, with TRBD2 identical over 11 bases. CDR3 length equals 15 residues. Germline trimming cut 2 bases from V and 4 bases from J; bases unmatched to any gene: 2. Germline values: CDR1 MRHNA, CDR2 SNTAGT.

The CDR3 bases are TGTGCCAGTAGGGGTACAGGGGGCGCGAGCTCCTACAATGAGCAGTTCTTC. It translates to CASRGTGGASSYNEQFF. J is TRBJ2-1 and V is TRBV27; TRBD1 aligns across 9 bases. Germline CDR1 is MNHEY and CDR2 is SMNVEV (reference sequence). The CDR3 spans 17 residues. V lost 9 bases, J lost 0 bases, and 12 bases stayed unmatched.

The chain links TRBV6-5 to TRBJ2-2; 12 positions match TRBD1. V was pared by 9 bases and J by 7 bases, with 6 bases of the junction left unmatched. Germline V lookup: CDR1 MNHEY, CDR2 SVGAGI. The CDR3 covers 14 residues. This CDR3 is CASGGQGAIGELFF. DNA for the CDR3: TGTGCCAGTGGGGGACAGGGGGCTATCGGGGAGCTGTTTTTT.

The chain joins TRBV4-1 to TRBJ2-3; D is unclear. Deletions cut 5 bases from V and 5 bases from J, with 5 bases between. Per the germline V gene, CDR1 is MGHRA and CDR2 is YSYEKL. The CDR3 is made up of 11 amino acids. DNA for the CDR3: TGCGCCAGCAGCTACGGAGATACGCAGTATTTT. Translation gives CASSYGDTQYF.

The CDR3 is CASSLSREAGAAFF. DNA of the CDR3: TGTGCCAGCAGCTTATCTCGGGAAGCGGGGGCGGCTTTCTTT. The chain combines TRBV11-2 with TRBJ1-1, with TRBD1 as a possible D gene (6 bases). Trimming took off 2 bases at V and 11 bases at J, with 18 bases between the two ends. The CDR3 is 14 residues long. Germline loops: CDR1 SGHAT, CDR2 FQNNGV.

The chain carries TRBV5-1 and TRBJ1-1; D remains ambiguous. CDR3 length equals 16 residues. Germline CDR1 is SGHRS and CDR2 is YFSETQ. V was pared by 1 base and J by 3 bases, with 16 bases between. The CDR3 is CASSLFPGGQYTEAFF. The CDR3, as DNA: TGCGCCAGCAGCTTGTTTCCCGGTGGGCAGTACACTGAAGCTTTCTTT.

The J gene is TRBJ2-6, the V gene TRBV5-1, with D unclear. Trimming stripped 0 bases from V and 3 bases from J, with 4 bases between. Germline CDR1 reads SGHRS; CDR2 reads YFSETQ. This CDR3 has 14 amino acids. Here the CDR3 reads CASSLVIGANVLTF. The CDR3 DNA reads TGCGCCAGCAGCTTGGTCATTGGGGCCAACGTCCTGACTTTC. Supplemented by reference TRBV5-1 and TRBJ2-6, the full variable domain reads KAGVTQTPRYLIKTRGQQVTLSCSPISGHRSVSWYQQTPGQGLQFLFEYFSETQRNKGNFPGRFSGRQFSNSRSEMNVSTLELGDSALYLCASSLVIGANVLTFGAGSRLTVL.

This clone was seen once. The rearrangement links TRBV5-4 to TRBJ2-1, with 8 bases fitting TRBD2. There are 15 residues in the CDR3. Trimming removed 2 bases from V and 3 bases from J; junction bases left unmatched: 4. The germline V gene has CDR1 SGHNT and CDR2 YYREEE (reference sequence). CDR3 sequence reads: CASSFGGGNYNEQFF. The CDR3 nucleotides are TGTGCCAGCAGCTTCGGCGGGGGGAACTACAATGAGCAGTTCTTC.

In its sample, this clone was seen once. The chain carries TRBV4-3 and TRBJ1-2; TRBD1 aligns across 12 bases. V gave up 2 bases and J gave up 8 bases; unmatched junction bases: 9. Germline CDR1 and CDR2: LGHNA and YSLEER. This CDR3 is built from 16 residues. This CDR3 reads CASSQLPGQGAKGYTF. In DNA form, the CDR3 reads TGCGCCAGCAGCCAACTACCGGGACAGGGGGCGAAAGGCTACACCTTC.

This chain connects TRBV4-3 to TRBJ1-5; TRBD1 might be the D (6 bases). Germline V gene data show CDR1 as LGHNA and CDR2 as YSLEER. V was shortened by 1 base and J by 1 base, with 8 bases between the two germline ends. This CDR3 comprises 15 residues. The CDR3 spells CASSQARGSNQPQHF. CDR3 DNA: TGCGCCAGCAGCCAAGCAAGGGGGAGCAATCAGCCCCAGCATTTT.

V gene TRBV5-1 combines with J gene TRBJ2-5; maybe TRBD2 (5 bases). Trimming left V 4 bases short and J 5 bases short, with 15 bases between. Germline loops: CDR1 SGHRS, CDR2 YFSETQ. The CDR3 runs to 14 residues. The CDR3 DNA sequence: TGCGCCAGCAGCCGAGGGTCCGCGCAGGAGACCCAGTACTTC. It yields the protein CASSRGSAQETQYF.

This chain uses TRBV7-8 with TRBJ1-3, with D tentatively TRBD1 (5 bases). The germline V gene has CDR1 SGHVS and CDR2 FQNEAQ. The CDR3 is made up of 15 amino acids. V lost 2 bases and J lost 0, with 8 bases in between. The CDR3 DNA reads TGTGCCAGCAGCTTAAGGGGCGTCTCTGGAAACACCATATATTTT. It codes for CASSLRGVSGNTIYF.